A selection of T cell receptor beta chains follows, all from one sample in a study of T cells after posttransplantation cyclophosphamide. The repertoire was sequenced with immunoSEQ multiplex PCR; TCRdb's copy has only in-frame clones and lacks some. The sample yields some 11,000 clones, more than 75% seen once. The source material was CD4+ T cells sorted from PBMCs, sampled after allogeneic stem cell transplant with posttransplant cyclophosphamide. These receptors all stem from a young adult male patient who received an allogeneic stem cell transplant from a related donor, was CMV-positive, and had acute GVHD only. Some of the T cells might come from the graft donor. The CDR3 runs from the conserved cysteine through the conserved F or W. A D gene is named only where the DNA matches it firmly. Clone size is not always given. Where it is, it says once, few, many or a class for expanded clones.

TRBD1,TRBV7-2,TRBJ2-7,-,TGTGCCAGCAGCCCAGGGACAGGACCCTACGAGCAGTACTTC,CASSPGTGPYEQYF
TRBD1,TRBV7-2,TRBJ2-5,-,TGTGCCAGCAGCGGTCGACAGGGTTCGCGAGAGACCCAGTACTTC,CASSGRQGSRETQYF
-,TRBV5-4,TRBJ2-2,-,TGTGCCAGCAGCTTGGCAGGCCGTGACACCGGGGAGCTGTTTTTT,CASSLAGRDTGELFF
-,TRBV11-2,TRBJ2-3,-,TGTGCCAGCAGCCCCGGGGTGGGGGGTACGCAGTATTTT,CASSPGVGGTQYF
-,TRBV30,TRBJ1-3,-,TGTGCCTGGAGTGTACTGCGACGGGGCTCTGGAAACACCATATATTTT,CAWSVLRRGSGNTIYF
-,TRBV5-4,TRBJ2-5,-,TGTGCCAGCAGCTTGGACAGGGGGGGACCAAGGACCCAGTACTTC,CASSLDRGGPRTQYF
TRBD1,TRBV2,TRBJ2-1,few,TGTGCCAGCAGTAGGACAGGGCCCTACAATGAGCAGTTCTTC,CASSRTGPYNEQFF
TRBD1,TRBV28,TRBJ1-6,-,TGTGCCAGCAGTAAGGGACAGGGGGGCCCCTCCTATAATTCACCCCTCCACTTT,CASSKGQGGPSYNSPLHF
-,TRBV21-1,TRBJ2-7,-,TGTGCCAGCAGCACAGGAAGACAGGCGAAGCCTACCCCGTGGCGTTCAGGATACGAGCAGTACTTC,CASSTGRQAKPTPWRSGYEQYF
TRBD1,TRBV25-1,TRBJ2-7,-,TGTGCCAGCAGTGAATTCCCGGACAGGGCTGAGCAGTACTTC,CASSEFPDRAEQYF
-,TRBV5-4,TRBJ2-5,-,TGTGCCAGCAGCTTGGAACAGGTGGGGACCCAGTACTTC,CASSLEQVGTQYF
TRBD1,TRBV10-3,TRBJ1-5,-,TGTGCCACCAGGGGACAGTATAGCAATCAGCCCCAGCATTTT,CATRGQYSNQPQHF
TRBD2,TRBV4-1,TRBJ2-5,once,TGCGCCAGCAGCCAAGGACTAGCGGAAGAGACCCAGTACTTC,CASSQGLAEETQYF
-,TRBV7-2,TRBJ1-1,-,TGTGCCAGCAGCTTAGTCGGTGTCCCTGAAGCTTTCTTT,CASSLVGVPEAFF
-,TRBV5-1,TRBJ2-7,-,TGCGCCAGCAGCTTGGATGGGGGCTCCCTATCCTACGAGCAGTACTTC,CASSLDGGSLSYEQYF
-,TRBV5-5,TRBJ2-7,-,TGTGCCAGCAGCACGGACGGAGGCCCCTACGAGCAGTACTTC,CASSTDGGPYEQYF
-,TRBV4-3,TRBJ1-1,-,TGCGCCAGCAGCCAAGAGGTCTACAGTAGGATGAACACTGAAGCTTTCTTT,CASSQEVYSRMNTEAFF
TRBD2,TRBV4-3,TRBJ2-1,-,TGCGCCAGCAGTAGAAGCGGGGTTTACAATGAGCAGTTCTTC,CASSRSGVYNEQFF